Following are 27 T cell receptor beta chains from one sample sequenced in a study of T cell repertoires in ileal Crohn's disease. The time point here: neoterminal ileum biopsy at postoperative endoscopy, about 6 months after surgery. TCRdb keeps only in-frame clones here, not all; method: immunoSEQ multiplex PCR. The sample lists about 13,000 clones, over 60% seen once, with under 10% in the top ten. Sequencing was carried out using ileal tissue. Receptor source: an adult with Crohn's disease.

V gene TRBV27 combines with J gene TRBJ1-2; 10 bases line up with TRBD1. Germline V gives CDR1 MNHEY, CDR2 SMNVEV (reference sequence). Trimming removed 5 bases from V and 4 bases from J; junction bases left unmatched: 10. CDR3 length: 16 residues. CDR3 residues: CASSPPDRGPLYGYTF. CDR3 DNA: TGTGCCAGCAGTCCGCCTGACAGGGGGCCTCTCTATGGCTACACCTTC.

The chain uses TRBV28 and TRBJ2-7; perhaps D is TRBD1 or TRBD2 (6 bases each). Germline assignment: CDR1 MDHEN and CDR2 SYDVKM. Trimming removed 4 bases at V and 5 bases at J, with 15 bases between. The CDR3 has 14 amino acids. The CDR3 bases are TGTGCCAGCAGTTACTCGATAGGGGGGAACGAGCAGTACTTC. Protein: CASSYSIGGNEQYF. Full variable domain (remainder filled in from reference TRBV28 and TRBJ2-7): DVKVTQSSRYLVKRTGEKVFLECVQDMDHENMFWYRQDPGLGLRLIYFSYDVKMKEKGDIPEGYSVSREKKERFSLILESASTNQTSMYLCASSYSIGGNEQYFGPGTRLTVT.

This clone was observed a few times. The CDR3 is CASSLVGYPEAFF. DNA of the CDR3: TGTGCCAGCAGCTTAGTGGGGTACCCTGAAGCTTTCTTT. The chain employs TRBV5-4 and TRBJ1-1; D remains ambiguous. V lost 2 bases to trimming and J lost 6 bases, with 11 bases between them. Germline lookup yields CDR1 SGHNT and CDR2 YYREEE (reference sequence). This CDR3 has 13 amino acids.

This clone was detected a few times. CDR3: CASSADLVGSGEQYF. For the CDR3, the DNA is TGTGCCAGCAGCGCTGATTTGGTAGGGTCGGGGGAGCAGTACTTC. The rearrangement links TRBV9 to TRBJ2-7; possibly TRBD2 for D (5 bases). From germline, CDR1 is SGDLS and CDR2 YYNGEE. The CDR3 contains 15 residues. Between the trimmed V and J ends, which lost 3 bases and 7 bases, there was a span of 20 bases.

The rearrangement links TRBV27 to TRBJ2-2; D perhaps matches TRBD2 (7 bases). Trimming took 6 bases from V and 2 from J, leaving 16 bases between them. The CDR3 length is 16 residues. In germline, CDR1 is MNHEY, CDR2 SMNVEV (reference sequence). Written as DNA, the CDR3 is TGTGCCAGCAGACCGCCGGGGGGCGTCAACACCGGGGAGCTGTTTTTT. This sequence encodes CASRPPGGVNTGELFF.

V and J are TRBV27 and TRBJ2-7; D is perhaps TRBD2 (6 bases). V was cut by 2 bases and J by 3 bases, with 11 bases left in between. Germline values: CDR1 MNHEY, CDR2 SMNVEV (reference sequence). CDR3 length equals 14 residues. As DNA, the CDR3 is TGTGCCAGCAGTTTACCCGGACTAAGCTACGAGCAGTACTTC. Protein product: CASSLPGLSYEQYF.

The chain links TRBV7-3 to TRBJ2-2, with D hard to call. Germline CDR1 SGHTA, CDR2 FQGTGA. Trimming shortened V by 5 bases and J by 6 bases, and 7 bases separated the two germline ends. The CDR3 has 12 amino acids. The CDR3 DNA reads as TGTGCCAGCAGCCCCCGACCCGGGGAGCTGTTTTTT. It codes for CASSPRPGELFF.

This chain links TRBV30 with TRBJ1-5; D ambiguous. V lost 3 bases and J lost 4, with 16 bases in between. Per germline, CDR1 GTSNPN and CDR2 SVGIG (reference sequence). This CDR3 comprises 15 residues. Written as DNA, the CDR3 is TGTGCCTGGAGCCCTACCGCCCGGAAGAATCAGCCCCAGCATTTT. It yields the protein CAWSPTARKNQPQHF.

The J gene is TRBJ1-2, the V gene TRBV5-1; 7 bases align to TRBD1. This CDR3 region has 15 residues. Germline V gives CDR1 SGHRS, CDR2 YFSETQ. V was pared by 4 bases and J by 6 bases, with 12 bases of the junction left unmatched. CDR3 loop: CASSPETGPFDGYTF. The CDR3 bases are TGCGCCAGCAGCCCAGAGACAGGGCCCTTTGATGGCTACACCTTC.

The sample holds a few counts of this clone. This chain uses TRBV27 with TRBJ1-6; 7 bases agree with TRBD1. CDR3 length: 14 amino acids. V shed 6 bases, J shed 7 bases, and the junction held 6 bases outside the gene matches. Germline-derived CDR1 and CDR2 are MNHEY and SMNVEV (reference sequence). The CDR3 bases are TGTGCCAGCAGCCCCGGGACAGCCAATTCACCCCTCCACTTT. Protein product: CASSPGTANSPLHF.

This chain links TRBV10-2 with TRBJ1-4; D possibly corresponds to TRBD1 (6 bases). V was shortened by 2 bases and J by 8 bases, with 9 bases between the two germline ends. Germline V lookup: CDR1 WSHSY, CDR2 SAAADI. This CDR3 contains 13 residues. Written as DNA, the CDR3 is TGCGCCAGCAGTGAGCCGCAGGGGGAAAAACTGTTTTTT. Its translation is CASSEPQGEKLFF.

The CDR3 bases are TGTGCCAGCTTACCGCTAGGGGGGAACTATGGCTACACCTTC. This translates into CASLPLGGNYGYTF. V usage is TRBV6-5 and J usage is TRBJ1-2; D may be TRBD1 (6 bases). Trimming stripped 8 bases from V and 2 bases from J, with 15 bases between. Germline V gene sequence: CDR1 MNHEY, CDR2 SVGAGI. The CDR3 loop spans 14 amino acids.

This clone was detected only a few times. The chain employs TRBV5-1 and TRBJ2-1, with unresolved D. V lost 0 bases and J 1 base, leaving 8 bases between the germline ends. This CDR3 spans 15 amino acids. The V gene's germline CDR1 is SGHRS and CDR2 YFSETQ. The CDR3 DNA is TGCGCCAGCAGCTTGGGGAGCCAATCCTACAATGAGCAGTTCTTC. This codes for CASSLGSQSYNEQFF.

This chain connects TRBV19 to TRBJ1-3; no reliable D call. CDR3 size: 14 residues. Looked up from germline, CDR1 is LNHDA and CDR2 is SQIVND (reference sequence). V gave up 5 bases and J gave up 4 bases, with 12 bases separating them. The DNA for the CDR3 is TGTGCCAGTAGTGGCCTCAACGCCGGAAACACCATATATTTT. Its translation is CASSGLNAGNTIYF.

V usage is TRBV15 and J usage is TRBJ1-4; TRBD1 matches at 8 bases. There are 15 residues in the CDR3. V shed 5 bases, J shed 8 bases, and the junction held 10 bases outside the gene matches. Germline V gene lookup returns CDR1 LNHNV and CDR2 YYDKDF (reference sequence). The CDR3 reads CATSGRTGPMEKLFF. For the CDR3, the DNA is TGTGCCACCAGCGGGAGGACAGGGCCTATGGAAAAACTGTTTTTT.

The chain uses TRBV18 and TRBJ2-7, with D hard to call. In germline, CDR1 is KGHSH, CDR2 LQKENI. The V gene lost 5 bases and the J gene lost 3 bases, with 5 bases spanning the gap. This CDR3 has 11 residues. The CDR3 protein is CASSSLYEQYF. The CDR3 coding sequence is TGTGCCAGCTCATCACTCTACGAGCAGTACTTC.

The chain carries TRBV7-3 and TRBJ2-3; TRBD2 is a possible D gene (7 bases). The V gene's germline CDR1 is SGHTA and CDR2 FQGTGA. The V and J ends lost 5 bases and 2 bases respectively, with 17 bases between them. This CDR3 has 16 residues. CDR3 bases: TGTGCCAGCAGCCCAGGGTGGGGGGGCTTCACAGATACGCAGTATTTT. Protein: CASSPGWGGFTDTQYF.

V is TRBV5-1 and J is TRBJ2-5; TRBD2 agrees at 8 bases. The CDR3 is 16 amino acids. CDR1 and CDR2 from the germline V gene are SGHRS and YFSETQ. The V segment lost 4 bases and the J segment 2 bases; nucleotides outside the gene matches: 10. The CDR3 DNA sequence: TGCGCCAGCAGCCCCGGAGTAGCGGGGAGACAAGAGACCCAGTACTTC. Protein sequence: CASSPGVAGRQETQYF.

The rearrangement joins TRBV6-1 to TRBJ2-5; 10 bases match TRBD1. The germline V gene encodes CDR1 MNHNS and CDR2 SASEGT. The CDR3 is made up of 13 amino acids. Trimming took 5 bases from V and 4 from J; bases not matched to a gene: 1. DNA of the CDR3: TGTGCCAGCAGTCGGGACAGGGGAGAGACCCAGTACTTC. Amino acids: CASSRDRGETQYF.

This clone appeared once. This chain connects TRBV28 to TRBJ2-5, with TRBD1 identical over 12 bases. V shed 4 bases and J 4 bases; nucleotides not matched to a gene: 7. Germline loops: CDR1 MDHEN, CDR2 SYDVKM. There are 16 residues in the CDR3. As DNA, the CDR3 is TGTGCCAGCAGTTACCGGGACAGGGGGCTTGTAGAGACCCAGTACTTC. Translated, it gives CASSYRDRGLVETQYF. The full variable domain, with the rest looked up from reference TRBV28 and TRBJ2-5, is DVKVTQSSRYLVKRTGEKVFLECVQDMDHENMFWYRQDPGLGLRLIYFSYDVKMKEKGDIPEGYSVSREKKERFSLILESASTNQTSMYLCASSYRDRGLVETQYFGPGTRLLVL.

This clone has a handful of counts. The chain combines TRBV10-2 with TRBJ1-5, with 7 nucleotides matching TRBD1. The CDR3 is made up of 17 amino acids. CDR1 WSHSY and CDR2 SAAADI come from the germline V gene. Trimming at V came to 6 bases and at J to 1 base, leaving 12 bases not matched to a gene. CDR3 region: CASRGGEGLGSNQPQHF. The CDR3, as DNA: TGCGCCAGCAGAGGGGGCGAGGGCTTAGGGAGCAATCAGCCCCAGCATTTT.

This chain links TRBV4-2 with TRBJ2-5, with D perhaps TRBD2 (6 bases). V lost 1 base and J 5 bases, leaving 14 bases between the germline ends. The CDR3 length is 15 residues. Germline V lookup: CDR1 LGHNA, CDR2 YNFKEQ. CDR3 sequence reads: CASSQGRGGWETQYF. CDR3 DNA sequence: TGTGCCAGCAGCCAAGGGCGTGGGGGGTGGGAGACCCAGTACTTC.

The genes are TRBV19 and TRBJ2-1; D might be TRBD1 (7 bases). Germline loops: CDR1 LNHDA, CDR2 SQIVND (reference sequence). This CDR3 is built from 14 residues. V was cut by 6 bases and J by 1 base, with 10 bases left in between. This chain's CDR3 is CASRSGGSYNEQFF. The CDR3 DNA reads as TGTGCCAGTAGATCAGGGGGGTCCTACAATGAGCAGTTCTTC.

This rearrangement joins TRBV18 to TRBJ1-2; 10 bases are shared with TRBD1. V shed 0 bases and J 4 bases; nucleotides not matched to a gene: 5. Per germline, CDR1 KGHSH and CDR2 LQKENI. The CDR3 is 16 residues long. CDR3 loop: CASSPPGTGDSYGYTF. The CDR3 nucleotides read TGTGCCAGCTCACCACCCGGGACAGGGGATTCCTATGGCTACACCTTC.

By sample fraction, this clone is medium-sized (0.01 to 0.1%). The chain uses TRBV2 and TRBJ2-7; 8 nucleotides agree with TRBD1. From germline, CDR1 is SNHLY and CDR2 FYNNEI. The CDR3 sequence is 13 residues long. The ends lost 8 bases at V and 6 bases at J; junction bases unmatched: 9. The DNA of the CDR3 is TGTGCCAGCGTTGGGACAGGTTCGGGCGAGCAGTACTTC. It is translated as CASVGTGSGEQYF.

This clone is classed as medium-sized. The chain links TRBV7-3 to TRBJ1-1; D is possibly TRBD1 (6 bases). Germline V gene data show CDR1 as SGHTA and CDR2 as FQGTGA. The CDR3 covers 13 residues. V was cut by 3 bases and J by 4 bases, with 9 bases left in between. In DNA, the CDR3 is TGTGCCAGCAGCTTGAAACAGGGCACTGAAGCTTTCTTT. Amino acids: CASSLKQGTEAFF.

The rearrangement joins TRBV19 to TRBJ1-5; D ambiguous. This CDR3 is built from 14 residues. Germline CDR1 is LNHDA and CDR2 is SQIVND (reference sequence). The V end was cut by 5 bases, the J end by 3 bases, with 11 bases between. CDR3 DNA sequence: TGTGCCAGTAGTGCGCGTCCGATCAATCAGCCCCAGCATTTT. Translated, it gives CASSARPINQPQHF.